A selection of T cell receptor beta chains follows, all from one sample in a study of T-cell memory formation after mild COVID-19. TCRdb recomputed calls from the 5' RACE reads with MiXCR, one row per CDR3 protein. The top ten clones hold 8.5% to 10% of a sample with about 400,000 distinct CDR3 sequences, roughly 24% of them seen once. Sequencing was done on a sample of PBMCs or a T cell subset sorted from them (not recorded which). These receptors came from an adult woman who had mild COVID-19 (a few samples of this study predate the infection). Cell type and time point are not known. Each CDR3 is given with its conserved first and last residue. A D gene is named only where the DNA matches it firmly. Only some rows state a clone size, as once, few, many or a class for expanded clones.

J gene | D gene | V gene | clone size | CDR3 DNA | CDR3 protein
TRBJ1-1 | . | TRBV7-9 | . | TGTGCCAGCACCTCCAGGCTGAACACTGAAGCTTTCTTT | CASTSRLNTEAFF
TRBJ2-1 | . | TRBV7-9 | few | TGTGCCAGCAGCTTAGCGCTACACCATGAGCAGTTCTTC | CASSLALHHEQFF
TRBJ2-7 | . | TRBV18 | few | TGTGCCAGCTCACCAGGGGCAGGGCACCTCTACGAGCAGTACTTC | CASSPGAGHLYEQYF
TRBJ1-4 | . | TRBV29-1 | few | TGCAGCGTTTCGCGATCGGGGAATGAAAAACTGTTTTTT | CSVSRSGNEKLFF
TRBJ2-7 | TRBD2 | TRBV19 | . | TGTGCCAGTATGAGTGGCGCTAGCGGGAGCGAGCAGTACTTC | CASMSGASGSEQYF
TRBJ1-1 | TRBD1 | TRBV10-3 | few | TGTGCCATCAGTGGGACAGGGGAAGCTTTCTTT | CAISGTGEAFF
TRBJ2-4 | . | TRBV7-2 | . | TGTGCCAGCAGCTTAGATAGGGCGATGGGGGCCAAAAACATTCAGTACTTC | CASSLDRAMGAKNIQYF
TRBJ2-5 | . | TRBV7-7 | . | TGTGCTAGCAGCTTATATCAGGGGATTGAGACCCAGTACTTC | CASSLYQGIETQYF
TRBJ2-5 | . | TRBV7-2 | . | TGTGCCAGCAGCTTAGCGGGTAACAAAGAGACCCAGTACTTC | CASSLAGNKETQYF
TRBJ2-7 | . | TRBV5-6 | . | TGTGCCAGCAGCTTTGGGGCGGGAAACTTATACGAGCAGTACTTC | CASSFGAGNLYEQYF
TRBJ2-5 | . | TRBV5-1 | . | TGCGCCAGCAGCTCGAGAGAACAGGGCCCAGGGGAGACCCAGTACTTC | CASSSREQGPGETQYF
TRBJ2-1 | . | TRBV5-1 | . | TGCGCCAGCAGCTGGACTGGCTACAATGAGCAGTTCTTC | CASSWTGYNEQFF
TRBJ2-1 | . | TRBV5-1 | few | TGCGCCAGCAGCTCACAGGGGGGGGCCCACAATGAGCAGTTCTTC | CASSSQGGAHNEQFF
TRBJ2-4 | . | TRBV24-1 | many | TGTGCCATCACTCTGGAGGACATTCAGTACTTC | CAITLEDIQYF
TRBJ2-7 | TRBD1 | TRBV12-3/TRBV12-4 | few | TGTGCCAGCAGAGAGGGGGCGATAAGCTCCTACGAGCAGTACTTC | CASREGAISSYEQYF
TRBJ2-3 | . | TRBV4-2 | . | TGTGCCAGCAGCCAAGATGCCCTGCGAGCGTCTAGCACAGATACGCAGTATTTT | CASSQDALRASSTDTQYF
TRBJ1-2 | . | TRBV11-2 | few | TGTGCCAGCAGCTTAGCGGCGGAGGGAGGCTACACCTTC | CASSLAAEGGYTF
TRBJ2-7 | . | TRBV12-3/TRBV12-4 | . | TGTGCCAGCAGTTCGGGCAGCCACGAGCAGTACTTC | CASSSGSHEQYF
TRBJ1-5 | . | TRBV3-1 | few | TGTGCCAGCAGCCAAGAAGGGGTCCTAAGGGGTTACAATCAGCCCCAGCATTTT | CASSQEGVLRGYNQPQHF
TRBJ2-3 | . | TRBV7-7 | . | TGTGCCAGCAGCTCCCGCCCCTCGGACGGGACTTTCACAGATACGCAGTATTTT | CASSSRPSDGTFTDTQYF
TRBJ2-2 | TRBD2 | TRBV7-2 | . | TGTGCCAGCAGCCAACCGGGACTAGCGGGAGGGCCGGTCGGGGAGCTGTTTTTT | CASSQPGLAGGPVGELFF
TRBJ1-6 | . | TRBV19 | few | TGTGCCAGTAACGGGGAAGTTAATTCACCCCTCCACTTT | CASNGEVNSPLHF
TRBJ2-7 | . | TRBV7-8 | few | TGTGCCAGCAGCTTGGGGGCCGTCGACGAGCAGTACTTC | CASSLGAVDEQYF
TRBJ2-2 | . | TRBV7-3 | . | TGTGCCAGCAGCTCGGACAGGAACACCGGGGAGCTGTTTTTT | CASSSDRNTGELFF
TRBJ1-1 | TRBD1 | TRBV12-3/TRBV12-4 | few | TGTGCCAGCAGTTATTTGACAGGGGCAAGCACTGAAGCTTTCTTT | CASSYLTGASTEAFF
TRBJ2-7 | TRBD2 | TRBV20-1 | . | TGCAGTGCTAGCGGCGGGGGAACCTCCTACGAGCAGTACTTC | CSASGGGTSYEQYF
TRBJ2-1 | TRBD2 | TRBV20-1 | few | TGCAGTGCTAGAATAGCGGGAGTCCTCAATGAGCAGTTCTTC | CSARIAGVLNEQFF
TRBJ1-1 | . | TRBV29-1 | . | TGCAGCGGGGTCCCGGCGGCGAACACTGAAGCTTTCTTT | CSGVPAANTEAFF
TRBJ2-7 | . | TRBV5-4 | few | TGTGCCAGCAGCCGGGACTTGATCTACGAGCAGTACTTC | CASSRDLIYEQYF
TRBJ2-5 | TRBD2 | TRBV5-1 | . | TGCGCCAGCAGCTTTGGGCTAGCGGGAGGATCCGGAGAGACCCAGTACTTC | CASSFGLAGGSGETQYF
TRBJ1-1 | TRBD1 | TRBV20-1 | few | TGCAGTGCCGGGACAGGGGGCGTACACACTGAAGCTTTCTTT | CSAGTGGVHTEAFF
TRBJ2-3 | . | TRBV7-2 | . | TGTGCCAGCAGCTTCTCCGTGGACACAGATACGCAGTATTTT | CASSFSVDTDTQYF
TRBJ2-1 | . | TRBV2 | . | TGTGCCAGCAAACGGGACTCCCACAATGAGCAGTTCTTC | CASKRDSHNEQFF
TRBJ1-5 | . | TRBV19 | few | TGTGCCAGTAGTGACTCCCCGGACATTAGAAGCAATCAGCCCCAGCATTTT | CASSDSPDIRSNQPQHF
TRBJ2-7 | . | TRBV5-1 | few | TGCGCCAGCAGCTTGAGGGGGACGGGAACCACTGCCCCGGGTGAGCAGTACTTC | CASSLRGTGTTAPGEQYF
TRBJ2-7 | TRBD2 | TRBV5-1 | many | TGCGCCAGCAGCTTGTCTAGCGGGGGATCATACGAGCAGTACTTC | CASSLSSGGSYEQYF
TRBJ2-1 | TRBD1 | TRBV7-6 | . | TGTGCCAGCAGTCCCGGACAGGGGAGATCATCCTACAATGAGCAGTTCTTC | CASSPGQGRSSYNEQFF
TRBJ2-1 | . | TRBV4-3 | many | TGCGCCAGCAGCCAAGGACAGTACAATGAGCAGTTCTTC | CASSQGQYNEQFF
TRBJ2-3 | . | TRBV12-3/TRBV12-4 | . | TGTGCCAGCAGTCCGGACGGGGATACGCAGTATTTT | CASSPDGDTQYF
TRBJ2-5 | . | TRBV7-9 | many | TGTGCCAGCAGCCCCGTTCCCCAAGAGACCCAGTACTTC | CASSPVPQETQYF
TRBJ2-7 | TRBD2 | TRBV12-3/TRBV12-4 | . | TGTGCCAGCAGTTCGGGACTAGCGGCTTACTTC | CASSSGLAAYF
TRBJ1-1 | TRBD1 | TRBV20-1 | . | TGCAGTGCTCCTCGCATGACAGGGGACACTGAAGCTTTCTTT | CSAPRMTGDTEAFF
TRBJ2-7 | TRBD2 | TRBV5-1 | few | TGCGCCAGCAGCTCAACTAGCGGGAGGGCCCGGGAGCAGTACTTC | CASSSTSGRAREQYF
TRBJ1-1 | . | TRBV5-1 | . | TGCGCCAGCAGCTCGGACCCCGGGGTAGGCAGGGAAGCTTTCTTT | CASSSDPGVGREAFF
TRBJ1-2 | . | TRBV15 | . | TGTGCCACCAGGGACCGTGGGGGTTACCACTATGGCTACACCTTC | CATRDRGGYHYGYTF
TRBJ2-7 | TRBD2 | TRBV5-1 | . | TGTGCCAGCAGCTTAGAGGCGGGGGCCTACGAGCAGTACTTC | CASSLEAGAYEQYF
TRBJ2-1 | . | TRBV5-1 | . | TGCGCCAGCTCTTTCGCGGGGGCAGATGAGCAGTTCTTC | CASSFAGADEQFF
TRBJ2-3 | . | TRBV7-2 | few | TGTGCCAGCAGCCGAGGGGGGGCAACCACAGATACGCAGTATTTT | CASSRGGATTDTQYF
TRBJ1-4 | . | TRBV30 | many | TGTGCCTGGAGTGTAAGGGGCAGAATCAATGAAAAACTGTTTTTT | CAWSVRGRINEKLFF